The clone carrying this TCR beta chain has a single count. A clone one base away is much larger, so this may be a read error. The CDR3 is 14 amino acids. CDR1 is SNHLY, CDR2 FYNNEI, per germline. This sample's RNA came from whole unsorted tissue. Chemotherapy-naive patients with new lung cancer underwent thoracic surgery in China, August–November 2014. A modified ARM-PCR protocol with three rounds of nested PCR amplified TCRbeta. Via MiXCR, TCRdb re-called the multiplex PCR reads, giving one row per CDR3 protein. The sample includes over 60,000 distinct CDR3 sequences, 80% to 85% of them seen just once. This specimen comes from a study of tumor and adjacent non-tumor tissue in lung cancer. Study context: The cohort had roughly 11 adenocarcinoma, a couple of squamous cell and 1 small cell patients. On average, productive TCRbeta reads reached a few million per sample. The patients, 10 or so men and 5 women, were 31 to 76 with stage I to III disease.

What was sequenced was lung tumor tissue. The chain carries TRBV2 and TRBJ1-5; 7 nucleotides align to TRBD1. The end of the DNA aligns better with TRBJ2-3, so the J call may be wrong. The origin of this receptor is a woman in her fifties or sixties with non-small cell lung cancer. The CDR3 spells CASRETGINQPQYF. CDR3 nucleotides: TGTGCCAGCAGAGAGACAGGGATCAATCAGCCCCAGTATTTT.